The 32 T cell receptor beta chains listed next were all sequenced from one sample in a study of response to subunit inactivated influenza vaccine. TCRdb recomputed calls from the RT-PCR reads with MiXCR, one row per CDR3 protein. This table has around 750,000 distinct CDR3 sequences, around 20% appearing once. The sequencing used PBMCs from blood, collected more than 4 days after vaccination. The receptor set was obtained from a man between 50 and 59 years old who received an inactivated influenza vaccine.

This clonotype turned up a few times. V is TRBV25-1 and J is TRBJ2-1; 9 bases align to TRBD2. Trimming took 5 bases from V and 6 from J; bases not matched to a gene: 11. Per germline, CDR1 MGHDK and CDR2 SYGVNS. The CDR3 consists of 16 residues. The CDR3 reads CASSTPIAGVTNEQFF. CDR3 nucleotides: TGTGCCAGCAGTACGCCCATAGCGGGAGTCACCAATGAGCAGTTCTTC.

The V gene is TRBV6-2 or TRBV6-3, the J gene TRBJ2-1; unclear D gene. CDR3 size: 16 residues. Trimming left V 3 bases short and J 4 bases short, with 16 bases between. The germline gives CDR1 MNHEY, CDR2 SVGEGT. The CDR3 protein is CASSYVGVRAYNEQFF. The CDR3 DNA is TGTGCCAGCAGTTATGTAGGCGTCCGCGCGTACAATGAGCAGTTCTTC.

The CDR3 is CASSLAAGGPSGELFF. The DNA of the CDR3 is TGCGCCAGCAGCTTGGCGGCGGGAGGGCCCTCCGGGGAGCTGTTTTTT. This rearrangement joins TRBV5-1 to TRBJ2-2, with 9 positions matching TRBD2. The CDR3 spans 16 residues. Germline V gene lookup returns CDR1 SGHRS and CDR2 YFSETQ. Unmatched junction bases numbered 6, after V lost 0 bases and J lost 6 bases.

The V call is TRBV9, the J call TRBJ1-5, with a tentative D call TRBD1 (5 bases). The germline V gene encodes CDR1 SGDLS and CDR2 YYNGEE. V lost 4 bases to trimming and J lost 10 bases, with 12 bases between them. The CDR3 has 12 amino acids. CDR3 amino acids: CASSQTGGPQHF. As DNA, the CDR3 is TGTGCCAGCAGCCAGACGGGGGGTCCCCAGCATTTT.

V is TRBV12-3 or TRBV12-4 and J is TRBJ2-7, with D unresolved. This CDR3 contains 14 residues. Trimming left V 3 bases short and J 0 bases short, with 9 bases between. The CDR3 here is CASSFNTGSYEQYF. The CDR3 coding sequence is TGTGCCAGCAGTTTTAACACCGGCTCCTACGAGCAGTACTTC.

The chain employs TRBV4-2 and TRBJ2-1, with TRBD2 matching 12 bases. V dropped 0 bases and J dropped 5; count of bases not matched to a gene: 11. The CDR3 spans 19 residues. Germline CDR1 reads LGHNA; CDR2 reads YNFKEQ. Here the CDR3 reads CASSQDPTGLAGINNEQFF. CDR3 DNA: TGTGCCAGCAGCCAAGATCCTACTGGACTAGCGGGAATTAACAATGAGCAGTTCTTC.

This chain uses TRBV12-3 or TRBV12-4 with TRBJ1-1, with D maybe TRBD1 (6 bases). This CDR3 spans 14 amino acids. V lost 6 bases and J lost 0, with 11 bases in between. This CDR3 reads CASRYTGMNTEAFF. In nucleotides, the CDR3 is TGTGCCAGCAGATACACAGGGATGAACACTGAAGCTTTCTTT.

The genes are TRBV7-6 and TRBJ2-7; D might be TRBD1 (5 bases). V lost 0 bases and J lost 2, with 8 bases in between. The germline CDR1 and CDR2 sequences are SGHVS and FNYEAQ. The CDR3 consists of 14 residues. CDR3 DNA sequence: TGTGCCAGCAGCTTAGCACAGGCAGCCTACGAGCAGTACTTC. As protein: CASSLAQAAYEQYF.

This clonotype occurred many times. The chain uses TRBV20-1 and TRBJ1-5; no clear D. Trimming pared 1 base from V and 7 bases from J, leaving 17 bases between. The CDR3 spans 15 residues. The germline gives CDR1 DFQATT, CDR2 SNEGSKA (reference sequence). CDR3 region: CSARVGPSIGQPQHF. The CDR3 coding sequence is TGCAGTGCTAGAGTTGGCCCCAGTATTGGCCAGCCCCAGCATTTT.

The genes are TRBV2 and TRBJ2-4; unclear D gene. Per germline, CDR1 SNHLY and CDR2 FYNNEI. The CDR3 loop spans 14 amino acids. V lost 7 bases, J lost 1 base, and 11 bases lay in between. This CDR3 reads CASNPTNAKNIQYF. The DNA of the CDR3 is TGTGCCAGCAACCCGACAAATGCCAAAAACATTCAGTACTTC.

This clonotype was picked up many times. This chain connects TRBV4-2 to TRBJ2-1, with 12 positions matching TRBD2. Germline CDR1 and CDR2: LGHNA and YNFKEQ. This CDR3 has 15 amino acids. V lost 3 bases, J lost 8 bases, and 5 bases stayed unmatched. The CDR3 sequence: CASSQTSGSFDEQFF. Here the CDR3 DNA reads TGTGCCAGCAGCCAGACTAGCGGGAGTTTTGATGAGCAGTTCTTC.

The rearrangement joins TRBV7-2 to TRBJ2-2, with TRBD1 matching over 8 bases. The CDR3 has 14 amino acids. With 7 bases clipped from V and 2 bases from J, the junction kept 3 bases outside the gene matches. Germline V CDR1 and CDR2: SGHTA, FQGNSA. The CDR3 DNA sequence: TGTGCCAGCAACAGGGGGGTTAACACCGGGGAGCTGTTTTTT. Amino acid sequence: CASNRGVNTGELFF.

This clonotype has a handful of counts. This chain links TRBV18 with TRBJ2-3; 8 bases align to TRBD1. Per the germline V gene, CDR1 is KGHSH and CDR2 is LQKENI. V lost 4 bases, J lost 2 bases, and 5 bases stayed unmatched. The CDR3 spans 15 residues. DNA of the CDR3: TGTGCCAGCTCACGCAGGGGGCACGACACAGATACGCAGTATTTT. Translating gives CASSRRGHDTDTQYF.

The rearrangement uses TRBV4-3 and TRBJ2-4; the D gene could be TRBD1 or TRBD2 (6 bases each). The V end was cut by 3 bases, the J end by 6 bases, with 15 bases between. The CDR3 contains 15 residues. Per the germline V gene, CDR1 is LGHNA and CDR2 is YSLEER. This chain's CDR3 is CASSQRGGSGNIQYF. Here the CDR3 DNA reads TGCGCCAGCAGCCAGCGAGGGGGGAGTGGAAACATTCAGTACTTC.

This clonotype appeared a few times. The rearrangement links TRBV6-1 to TRBJ2-7, with 8 bases that match TRBD2. The germline V gene encodes CDR1 MNHNS and CDR2 SASEGT. The CDR3 contains 15 residues. The J segment lost 2 bases and the V segment lost 5 bases, leaving 8 bases of the junction unmatched. The CDR3 DNA reads TGTGCCAGCAGTCCAGACGGGCGGGGGGCCTACGAGCAGTACTTC. Translating it yields CASSPDGRGAYEQYF.

The chain employs TRBV6-5 and TRBJ2-1; 8 bases map to TRBD2. CDR1 MNHEY and CDR2 SVGAGI come from the germline V gene. V dropped 4 bases and J dropped 8; count of bases not matched to a gene: 10. This CDR3 region has 15 residues. CDR3 amino acids: CASSFLAGGGDEQFF. CDR3 coding DNA: TGTGCCAGCAGTTTTTTGGCGGGGGGTGGGGATGAGCAGTTCTTC.

The gene calls are TRBV10-3 and TRBJ1-6; 8 nucleotides agree with TRBD1. V was pared by 6 bases and J by 8 bases, with 9 bases of the junction left unmatched. The CDR3 loop spans 15 amino acids. Per the germline V gene, CDR1 is ENHRY and CDR2 is SYGVKD. This CDR3 reads CAISDTGQGYSPLHF. CDR3 bases: TGTGCCATCAGCGATACCGGACAGGGATATTCACCCCTCCACTTT.

This clonotype was observed many times. One end of the junction fails to match germline, which may point to a read error. The chain is built from TRBV5-1 and TRBJ2-1; the D gene is possibly TRBD2 (6 bases). In germline, CDR1 is SGHRS, CDR2 YFSETQ. The CDR3 runs 14 residues. The CDR3 bases are TGTGCCAGCAGCTTAGGGACTGACTACAATGAGCAGTTCTTC. Its translation: CASSLGTDYNEQFF.

V usage is TRBV12-3 or TRBV12-4 and J usage is TRBJ2-3; D is unclear. The CDR3 runs 13 residues. Trimming took off 3 bases at V and 6 bases at J, with 10 bases between the two ends. CDR3 sequence reads: CASSFHAPDTQYF. Written as DNA, the CDR3 is TGTGCCAGCAGTTTTCATGCCCCGGATACGCAGTATTTT.

V usage is TRBV4-1 and J usage is TRBJ1-1; 10 bases line up with TRBD1. Germline CDR1 MGHRA, CDR2 YSYEKL. Trimming cost V 1 base and J 4 bases; bases outside gene matches: 3. This CDR3 spans 15 amino acids. CDR3 in amino acids: CASSQGQGATTEAFF. Written as DNA, the CDR3 is TGCGCCAGCAGCCAAGGACAGGGGGCGACCACTGAAGCTTTCTTT.

This clonotype was counted only a few times. The J gene is TRBJ2-2, the V gene TRBV6-2 or TRBV6-3, with TRBD2 matching over 7 bases. V shed 5 bases and J 7 bases; nucleotides not matched to a gene: 10. The germline V gene encodes CDR1 MNHEY and CDR2 SVGEGT. The CDR3 has 15 residues. Here the CDR3 DNA reads TGTGCCAGCAGTGATACCGGGACGGGAGGCGGGGAGCTGTTTTTT. It yields the protein CASSDTGTGGGELFF.

The chain links TRBV11-2 to TRBJ1-3; possible D gene TRBD1, 5 bases. Trimming cost V 4 bases and J 8 bases, with 9 bases left between them. Germline V gene lookup returns CDR1 SGHAT and CDR2 FQNNGV. This CDR3 comprises 12 residues. CDR3 DNA: TGTGCCAGCAGCTCGGGGGGACACACCATATATTTT. Amino acid sequence: CASSSGGHTIYF.

This clonotype was detected a few times. The chain is built from TRBV20-1 and TRBJ2-7; D possibly matches TRBD1 or TRBD2 (5 bases each). Trimming removed 0 bases from V and 4 bases from J, with 13 bases in between. Per the germline V gene, CDR1 is DFQATT and CDR2 is SNEGSKA (reference sequence). The CDR3 loop spans 14 amino acids. CDR3 DNA sequence: TGCAGTGCTAGAGATCCGGCAGGGAGATACGAGCAGTACTTC. Amino acids: CSARDPAGRYEQYF.

The rearrangement joins TRBV30 to TRBJ1-6; D remains ambiguous. The CDR3 totals 15 residues. V was shortened by 5 bases and J by 0 bases, with 11 bases between the two germline ends. Germline V CDR1 and CDR2: GTSNPN, SVGIG (reference sequence). The chain's CDR3 is CAWAATSSYNSPLHF. CDR3 nucleotide sequence: TGTGCCTGGGCTGCCACGAGCTCCTATAATTCACCCCTCCACTTT.

The chain recombines TRBV10-3 with TRBJ1-2; 7 positions agree with TRBD1. Per the germline V gene, CDR1 is ENHRY and CDR2 is SYGVKD. The trim removed 8 bases at V and 5 bases at J, leaving 5 bases unmatched. The CDR3 is 12 residues long. CDR3 in amino acids: CAIGDRAYGYTF. CDR3 DNA: TGTGCCATCGGCGACAGGGCGTATGGCTACACCTTC.

This clonotype has ten or more counts. The chain joins TRBV20-1 to TRBJ2-7; 10 nucleotides align to TRBD2. Germline V gives CDR1 DFQATT, CDR2 SNEGSKA (reference sequence). The CDR3 length is 14 residues. V shed 5 bases and J 3 bases; nucleotides not matched to a gene: 7. The DNA for the CDR3 is TGCAGTGCTGGACCGGGACTAGCGAACTACGAGCAGTACTTC. It translates to CSAGPGLANYEQYF.

This clonotype was seen a handful of times. Here the CDR3 reads CSARGTSGIPGDTQYF. In nucleotides, the CDR3 is TGCAGTGCTAGGGGAACTAGCGGGATTCCAGGAGATACGCAGTATTTT. This chain uses TRBV20-1 with TRBJ2-3; 10 nucleotides line up with TRBD2. V lost 3 bases to trimming and J lost 5 bases; unmatched junction nucleotides: 11. This CDR3 spans 16 amino acids. CDR1 is DFQATT and CDR2 is SNEGSKA in the germline V gene (reference sequence).

This clonotype has ten or more counts. V and J are TRBV11-2 and TRBJ2-3; D possibly corresponds to TRBD2 (6 bases). V was pared by 5 bases and J by 0 bases, with 24 bases between. The CDR3 is 19 amino acids. Germline loops: CDR1 SGHAT, CDR2 FQNNGV. CDR3 nucleotides: TGTGCCAGCAGCCGCGGGGATTTATCTAGCCTCCTGAGCACAGATACGCAGTATTTT. Its translation is CASSRGDLSSLLSTDTQYF. The full variable domain, in which reference TRBV11-2 and TRBJ2-3 provide the parts outside the CDR3, is EAGVAQSPRYKIIEKRQSVAFWCNPISGHATLYWYQQILGQGPKLLIQFQNNGVVDDSQLPKDRFSAERLKGVDSTLKIQPAKLEDSAVYLCASSRGDLSSLLSTDTQYFGPGTRLTVL.

This clonotype was seen more than once but under ten times. The genes are TRBV5-1 and TRBJ2-5, with D perhaps matching TRBD2 (5 bases). V dropped 1 base and J dropped 2 bases, with 12 bases sitting between them. The CDR3 totals 15 residues. From germline, CDR1 is SGHRS and CDR2 YFSETQ. CDR3 DNA: TGCGCCAGCAGCTTGACCCCCGGGATTCAAGAGACCCAGTACTTC. This codes for CASSLTPGIQETQYF. Full variable domain (missing parts from reference TRBV5-1 and TRBJ2-5): KAGVTQTPRYLIKTRGQQVTLSCSPISGHRSVSWYQQTPGQGLQFLFEYFSETQRNKGNFPGRFSGRQFSNSRSEMNVSTLELGDSALYLCASSLTPGIQETQYFGPGTRLLVL.

This clonotype was recorded a few times. This chain uses TRBV12-3 or TRBV12-4 with TRBJ1-1; 9 bases align to TRBD1. Germline trimming cut 5 bases from V and 6 bases from J; bases unmatched to any gene: 4. The length of the CDR3 is 13 residues. The CDR3 loop is CASSRDRGSEAFF. Written as DNA, the CDR3 is TGTGCCAGCAGTCGAGACAGGGGGTCTGAAGCTTTCTTT.

This clonotype was detected a few times. The J gene is TRBJ1-4, the V gene TRBV12-3 or TRBV12-4; TRBD1 is a possible D gene (5 bases). Trimming took off 3 bases at V and 6 bases at J, with 11 bases between the two ends. The CDR3 totals 14 residues. The CDR3 DNA follows: TGTGCCAGCAGTTTGGCGACAGCGGATGAAAAACTGTTTTTT. Residues: CASSLATADEKLFF.

This clonotype has ten or more counts. This chain connects TRBV12-3 or TRBV12-4 to TRBJ1-4; D may be TRBD1 (6 bases). V shed 7 bases and J shed 5 bases, with 23 bases lying between them. The CDR3 consists of 17 residues. In DNA form, the CDR3 reads TGTGCCAGCACCCTGGGGGGGGGAGGGACAAGGAATGAAAAACTGTTTTTT. This codes for CASTLGGGGTRNEKLFF.